This entry describes one T cell receptor (beta chain). The antigen remains undetermined. TCRdb's copy holds only in-frame clones and misses some; the assay was immunoSEQ multiplex PCR. The sample consists of 13,000 or so clones, about four fifths of them appearing once. This sample was taken from a study of T cell responses to AZD1222 COVID-19 vaccine. Findings and caveats of the study: Mostly white British, mostly female donors; authors suggested clonal diversity may be underestimated. Baseline testing showed seropositivity in only five to seven AZD1222 recipients.

Germline-derived CDR1 and CDR2 are SGDLS and YYNGEE. The CDR3 sequence is 16 residues long. After removal of 0 bases from V and 6 bases from J, the junction contained 4 bases not matched to a gene. Second-dose intervals of approximately 4 or approximately 12 weeks were pooled. This receptor was obtained from an adult who received the AZD1222 COVID-19 vaccine. Sequences were derived from peripheral blood, sampled 28 days after the second AZD1222 dose. The chain combines TRBV9 with TRBJ2-7; 15 bases are shared with TRBD2. The CDR3: CASSVAGLAGGREQYF. CDR3 sequence (DNA): TGTGCCAGCAGCGTAGCAGGACTAGCGGGAGGGCGCGAGCAGTACTTC. Drawing the rest from reference TRBV9 and TRBJ2-7, the complete variable domain is DSGVTQTPKHLITATGQRVTLRCSPRSGDLSVYWYQQSLDQGLQFLIQYYNGEERAKGNILERFSAQQFPDLHSELNLSSLELGDSALYFCASSVAGLAGGREQYFGPGTRLTVT.